The sample holds a few counts of the clone carrying this T cell receptor beta chain. Its target is unknown. The data originate from a study of T-cell memory formation after mild COVID-19. Across the whole study: TCR clusters mostly belonged to single donors. Study-level findings and limits: Mostly located in CM and EM were contracting CD4+ clones, with contracting CD8+ clones located in EMRA. The pre-infection memory compartment contained some responding clones, suggesting cross-reactive memory joined.

UMIs and sample barcodes were carried by the TCR alpha and TCR beta cDNA libraries that 5'RACE produced using constant-segment primers. TCRdb independently ran MiXCR on the 5' RACE reads; one entry per CDR3 protein. The table includes about 110,000 distinct CDR3 sequences, more than 15% detected once. In germline, CDR1 is SGHKS, CDR2 YYEKEE (reference sequence). V dropped 0 bases and J dropped 2 bases, with 9 bases sitting between them. The CDR3 sequence is 14 residues long. Sequences were obtained from PBMCs or a T cell subset sorted from them (not recorded which). The clonotype was recovered from an adult woman who had mild COVID-19 (a few samples of this study predate the infection). Cell type and time point are not known. The chain employs TRBV5-5 and TRBJ2-7; no definite D call. The CDR3 DNA is TGTGCCAGCAGCTTGGTGGCTACCGCCTACGAGCAGTACTTC. Translated: CASSLVATAYEQYF.